What follows describes a single T cell receptor beta chain. The CDR3 contains 13 residues. Deletions cut 8 bases from V and 5 bases from J, with 15 bases between. The germline CDR1 and CDR2 sequences are LNHNV and YYDKDF (reference sequence). The data stem from a study of shared clonotypes between healthy human individuals. Clones were read by immunoSEQ multiplex PCR, and TCRdb kept only the in-frame ones, dropping some. The sample consists of more than 1 million clones, approximately 80% of them appearing once. The receptor comes from a man younger than 30 in good health. Some clones in this sample may be carry-over from other donors' samples. The chain links TRBV15 to TRBJ2-5; D is unresolved. The source material was memory CD4+ T cells from PBMCs. The subset is: CD45RA-negative fraction. The CDR3 DNA reads as TGTGCCACCGGGTTCCAGCCGGCCGAGACCCAGTACTTC. Translation: CATGFQPAETQYF. Full variable domain (outside the CDR3, taken from reference TRBV15 and TRBJ2-5): DAMVIQNPRYQVTQFGKPVTLSCSQTLNHNVMYWYQQKSSQAPKLLFHYYDKDFNNEADTPDNFQSRRPNTSFCFLDIRSPGLGDTAMYLCATGFQPAETQYFGPGTRLLVL.